These T cell receptor beta chains were read from a single sample in a study of beta chain features in type 1 diabetes. The repertoire was sequenced with immunoSEQ multiplex PCR; TCRdb's copy has only in-frame clones and lacks some. The data show 860,000 or so clones, roughly a sixth seen once. Sequencing input: naive CD4+ T cells from blood. The receptors shown here come from a woman under 30 in good health. Both conserved end residues are part of each CDR3. A D gene is named only where the DNA matches it firmly. Expanded clones get a size class; other rows say once, few or many, or leave the size out.

>TRBD2|few|TRBV4-3|16|TRBJ2-1
CASSQIAGSSYNEQFF
TGCGCCAGCAGCCAGATAGCGGGGAGCTCCTACAATGAGCAGTTCTTC
>TRBD1|few|TRBV29-1|12|TRBJ2-5
CSVTRGPETQYF
TGCAGCGTGACCAGGGGGCCGGAGACCCAGTACTTC
>NA|few|TRBV7-9|11|TRBJ1-1
CASSLETEAFF
TGTGCCAGCAGCTTGGAAACTGAAGCTTTCTTT
>NA|NA|TRBV6-6|12|TRBJ1-2
CATQPQGLGYTF
TGTGCCACGCAGCCCCAGGGGCTGGGCTACACCTTC
>NA|few|TRBV7-8|11|TRBJ2-5
CASSPQETQYF
TGTGCCAGCAGCCCCCAGGAGACCCAGTACTTC
>NA|few|TRBV4-2|16|TRBJ2-2
CASSQAQRTGGGELFF
TGTGCCAGCAGCCAAGCGCAAAGGACTGGCGGCGGGGAGCTGTTTTTT
>NA|few|TRBV19|16|TRBJ2-2
CASSSPAGIGTGELFF
TGTGCCAGTAGTAGTCCGGCAGGGATCGGAACCGGGGAGCTGTTTTTT
>NA|few|TRBV7-9|12|TRBJ1-2
CASSFTDGGYTF
TGTGCCAGCAGTTTTACCGACGGTGGCTACACCTTC
>TRBD2|NA|TRBV6-1|13|TRBJ2-5
CAGGVTHQETQYF
TGTGCCGGGGGGGTGACTCACCAAGAGACCCAGTACTTC
>TRBD2|NA|TRBV5-1|16|TRBJ2-7
CASSPGGLAGAQEQYF
TGCGCCAGCAGCCCCGGGGGACTAGCGGGGGCCCAGGAGCAGTACTTC
>NA|NA|TRBV28|12|TRBJ1-2
CASSRLVWGYTF
TGTGCCAGCAGTCGGTTGGTCTGGGGCTACACCTTC
>NA|NA|TRBV18|13|TRBJ2-1
CASSPLRENEQFF
TGTGCCAGCTCACCACTCCGAGAAAATGAGCAGTTCTTC
>NA|NA|TRBV5-1|14|TRBJ2-2
CASSLGANTGELFF
TGCGCCAGCAGCTTGGGAGCGAACACCGGGGAGCTGTTTTTT
>TRBD1|few|TRBV5-1|14|TRBJ1-5
CASSPGTVDQPQHF
TGCGCCAGCAGCCCGGGGACAGTTGATCAGCCCCAGCATTTT
>TRBD1|NA|TRBV7-9|15|TRBJ1-1
CASSLSGTVNTEAFF
TGTGCCAGCAGCTTGTCCGGGACAGTGAACACTGAAGCTTTCTTT
>NA|NA|TRBV28|16|TRBJ2-3
CASSLPSGIGTMAQYF
TGTGCCAGCAGTTTACCCTCGGGAATTGGAACAATGGCGCAGTATTTT
>TRBD2|few|TRBV29-1|14|TRBJ2-5
CSVARLAGEETQYF
TGCAGCGTTGCCAGACTAGCGGGGGAAGAGACCCAGTACTTC
>NA|NA|TRBV7-9|13|TRBJ1-5
CASSLDTNQPQHF
TGTGCCAGCAGCTTAGATACTAATCAGCCCCAGCATTTT
>TRBD2|NA|TRBV28|17|TRBJ2-3
CASIPATASGFTDTQYF
TGTGCCAGCATCCCTGCGACGGCTAGCGGGTTCACAGATACGCAGTATTTT
>NA|NA|TRBV6-6|15|TRBJ1-3
CASSLSTRSGNTIYF
TGTGCCAGCAGCTTATCGACCCGCTCTGGAAACACCATATATTTT
>TRBD2|few|TRBV28|17|TRBJ2-7
CASSWSSGRAKDYEQYF
TGTGCCAGCAGTTGGAGTAGCGGGAGGGCCAAGGACTACGAGCAGTACTTC
>NA|NA|TRBV28|13|TRBJ1-2
CASLSLGNYGYTF
TGTGCCAGCCTTTCATTGGGTAACTATGGCTACACCTTC
>TRBD2|NA|TRBV6-5|16|TRBJ2-1
CASSYARTSGVSEQFF
TGTGCCAGCAGTTACGCACGCACTAGCGGGGTGAGTGAGCAGTTCTTC